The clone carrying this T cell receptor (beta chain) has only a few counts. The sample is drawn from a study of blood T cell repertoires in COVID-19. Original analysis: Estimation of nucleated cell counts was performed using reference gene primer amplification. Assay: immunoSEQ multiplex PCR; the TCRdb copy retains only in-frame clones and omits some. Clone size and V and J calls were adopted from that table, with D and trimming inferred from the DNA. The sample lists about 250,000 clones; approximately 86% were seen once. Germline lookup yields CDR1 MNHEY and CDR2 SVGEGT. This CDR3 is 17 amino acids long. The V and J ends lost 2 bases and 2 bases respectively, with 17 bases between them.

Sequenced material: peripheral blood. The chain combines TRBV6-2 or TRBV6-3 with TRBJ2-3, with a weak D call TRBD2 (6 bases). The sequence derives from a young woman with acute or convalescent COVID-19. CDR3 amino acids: CASSYGATRPTTDTQYF. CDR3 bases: TGTGCCAGCAGTTACGGGGCGACTAGGCCCACCACAGATACGCAGTATTTT.